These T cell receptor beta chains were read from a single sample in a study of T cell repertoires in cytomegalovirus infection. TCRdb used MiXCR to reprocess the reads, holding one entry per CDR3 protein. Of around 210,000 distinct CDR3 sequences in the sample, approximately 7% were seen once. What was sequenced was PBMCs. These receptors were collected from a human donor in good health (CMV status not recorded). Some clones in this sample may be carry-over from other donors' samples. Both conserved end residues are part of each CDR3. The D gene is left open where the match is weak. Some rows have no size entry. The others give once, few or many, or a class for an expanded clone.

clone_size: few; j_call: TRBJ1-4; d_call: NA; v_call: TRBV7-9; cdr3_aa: CASTYPDEKLFF; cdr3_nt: TGTGCCAGCACCTACCCTGATGAAAAACTGTTTTTT
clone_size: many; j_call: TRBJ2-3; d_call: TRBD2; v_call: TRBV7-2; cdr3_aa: CASSLSRAGGLADTQYF; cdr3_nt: TGTGCCAGCAGCCTTAGTCGGGCGGGGGGGCTTGCAGATACGCAGTATTTT
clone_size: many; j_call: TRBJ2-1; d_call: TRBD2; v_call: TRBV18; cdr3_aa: CASSPGGGVYNEQFF; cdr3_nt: TGTGCCAGCTCACCAGGCGGGGGAGTTTACAATGAGCAGTTCTTC
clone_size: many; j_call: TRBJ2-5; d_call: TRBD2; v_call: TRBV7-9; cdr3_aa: CASSLPHRLAGNQETQYF; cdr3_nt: TGTGCCAGCAGCTTACCCCATCGACTAGCGGGGAACCAAGAGACCCAGTACTTC
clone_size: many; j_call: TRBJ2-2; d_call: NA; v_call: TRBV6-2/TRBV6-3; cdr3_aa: CASSYFQGPGELFF; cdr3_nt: TGTGCCAGCAGTTACTTTCAAGGGCCCGGGGAGCTGTTTTTT
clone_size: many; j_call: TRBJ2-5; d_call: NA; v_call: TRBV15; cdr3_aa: CATSRDGNGGLQETQYF; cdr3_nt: TGTGCCACCAGCAGAGATGGTAACGGGGGGCTCCAAGAGACCCAGTACTTC
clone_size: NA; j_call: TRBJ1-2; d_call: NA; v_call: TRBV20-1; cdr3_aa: CSARGVGGKDGYTF; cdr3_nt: TGCAGTGCTAGGGGGGTTGGGGGGAAGGATGGCTACACCTTC
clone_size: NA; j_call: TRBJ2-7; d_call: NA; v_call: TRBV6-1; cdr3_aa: CATKGGSYEQYF; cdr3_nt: TGTGCCACCAAGGGAGGATCCTACGAGCAGTACTTC
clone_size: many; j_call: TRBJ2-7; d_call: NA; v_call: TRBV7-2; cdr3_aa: CASSFDWDYEQYF; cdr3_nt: TGTGCCAGCAGCTTTGACTGGGACTACGAGCAGTACTTC
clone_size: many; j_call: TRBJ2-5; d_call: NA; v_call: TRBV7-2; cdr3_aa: CASSLDVYQETQYF; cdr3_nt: TGTGCCAGCAGCTTAGACGTTTACCAAGAGACCCAGTACTTC
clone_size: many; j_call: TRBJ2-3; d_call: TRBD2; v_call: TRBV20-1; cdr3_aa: CSALSPGLADTQYF; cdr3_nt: TGCAGTGCCCTTTCCCCGGGACTAGCGGATACGCAGTATTTT
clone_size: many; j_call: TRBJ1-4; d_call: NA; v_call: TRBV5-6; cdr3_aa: CASSELRGIGEKLFF; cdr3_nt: TGTGCCAGCAGCGAATTGCGGGGTATAGGGGAAAAACTGTTTTTT
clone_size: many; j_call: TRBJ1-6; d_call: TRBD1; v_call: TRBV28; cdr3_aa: CASSSIGQGETPLHF; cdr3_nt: TGTGCCAGCAGTTCCATCGGACAGGGGGAGACACCCCTCCACTTT
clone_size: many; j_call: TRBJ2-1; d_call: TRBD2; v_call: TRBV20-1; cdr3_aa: CSARGPQTSGDYNEQFF; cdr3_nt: TGCAGTGCTAGAGGCCCCCAGACTAGCGGGGACTACAATGAGCAGTTCTTC
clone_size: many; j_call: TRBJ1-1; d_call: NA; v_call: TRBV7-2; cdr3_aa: CASSLESGWNTEAFF; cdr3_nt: TGTGCCAGCAGCTTAGAAAGCGGCTGGAACACTGAAGCTTTCTTT
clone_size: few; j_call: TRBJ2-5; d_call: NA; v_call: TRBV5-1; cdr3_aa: CASSLDRQGETQYF; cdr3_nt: TGCGCCAGCAGCTTGGACAGGCAAGGAGAGACCCAGTACTTC
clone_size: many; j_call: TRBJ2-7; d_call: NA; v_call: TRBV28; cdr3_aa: CASRVSYEQYF; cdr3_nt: TGTGCCAGCAGGGTTTCCTACGAGCAGTACTTC
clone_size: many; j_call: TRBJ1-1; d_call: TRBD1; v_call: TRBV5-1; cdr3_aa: CASSLDPRQGGNTEAFF; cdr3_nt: TGCGCCAGCAGCTTGGATCCCCGACAGGGTGGGAACACTGAAGCTTTCTTT
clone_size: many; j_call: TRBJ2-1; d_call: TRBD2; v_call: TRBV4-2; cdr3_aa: CASSQVTSGGYNEQFF; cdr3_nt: TGTGCCAGCAGCCAAGTTACTAGCGGGGGCTACAATGAGCAGTTCTTC
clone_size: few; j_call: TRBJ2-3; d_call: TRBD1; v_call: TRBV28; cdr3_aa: CASSPIDRVSTDTQYF; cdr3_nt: TGTGCCAGCAGTCCAATCGACAGGGTTTCGACAGATACGCAGTATTTT
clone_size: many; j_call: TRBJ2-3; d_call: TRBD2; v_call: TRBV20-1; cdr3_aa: CSAPSGSFPTDTQYF; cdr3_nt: TGCAGTGCCCCTAGCGGGTCCTTCCCCACAGATACGCAGTATTTT
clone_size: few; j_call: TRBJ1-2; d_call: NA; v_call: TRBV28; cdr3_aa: CASTPPSNANYGYTF; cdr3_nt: TGTGCCAGCACCCCACCGAGCAACGCTAACTATGGCTACACCTTC
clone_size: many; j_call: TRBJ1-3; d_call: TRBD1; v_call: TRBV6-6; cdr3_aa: CASSSGTGVLTGNTIYF; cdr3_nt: TGTGCCAGCAGTTCCGGGACAGGGGTCCTAACTGGAAACACCATATATTTT
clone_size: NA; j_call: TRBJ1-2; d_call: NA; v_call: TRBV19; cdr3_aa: CASSSVGPYGYTF; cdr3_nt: TGTGCCAGTAGTAGCGTCGGTCCCTATGGCTACACCTTC
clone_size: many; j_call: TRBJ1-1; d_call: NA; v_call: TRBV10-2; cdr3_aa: CASSEGGNTEAFF; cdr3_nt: TGCGCCAGCAGTGAGGGGGGGAACACTGAAGCTTTCTTT
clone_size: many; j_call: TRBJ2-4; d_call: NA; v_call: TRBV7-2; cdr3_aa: CASSLRGGGYF; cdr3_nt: TGTGCCAGCAGCTTACGGGGTGGAGGATACTTC
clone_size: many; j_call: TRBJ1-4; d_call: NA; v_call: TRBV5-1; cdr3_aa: CASSLGRRATNEKLFF; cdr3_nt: TGCGCCAGCAGCTTGGGGCGGAGAGCAACTAATGAAAAACTGTTTTTT
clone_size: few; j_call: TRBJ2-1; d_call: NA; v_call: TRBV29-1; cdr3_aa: CSVEVHGGYNEQFF; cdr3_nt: TGCAGCGTTGAAGTACACGGGGGCTACAATGAGCAGTTCTTC
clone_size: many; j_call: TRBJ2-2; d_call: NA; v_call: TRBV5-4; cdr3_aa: CASSLAGGERAGELFF; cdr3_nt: TGTGCCAGCAGCTTGGCCGGGGGAGAGCGCGCCGGGGAGCTGTTTTTT